Below, 9 T cell receptor beta chains from the same sample are listed, as sequenced in a study of cytotoxic CD8 clonotypes in ibrutinib-treated CLL. The method was immunoSEQ multiplex PCR; TCRdb's version includes in-frame clones alone and lacks a portion of them. The sample has fewer than 45,000 clones; 49% are singletons. The sequencing here drew on PBMCs, taken before ibrutinib treatment. The receptors were gathered from a human donor with chronic lymphocytic leukemia.

This clone was seen once. This sequence joins TRBV19 and TRBJ1-5, with 8 bases matching TRBD1. V trimming: 6 bases; J trimming: 5 bases; junction bases outside the gene matches: 3. Germline V lookup: CDR1 LNHDA, CDR2 SQIVND (reference sequence). The CDR3 totals 13 residues. This CDR3 is CASSQDRDQPQHF. DNA for the CDR3: TGTGCCAGTAGCCAGGACAGGGATCAGCCCCAGCATTTT.

This chain uses TRBV2 with TRBJ1-3; D is undetermined. Germline V gives CDR1 SNHLY, CDR2 FYNNEI. This CDR3 is 13 amino acids long. Trimming removed 6 bases from V and 4 bases from J, with 10 bases in between. The CDR3 bases are TGTGCCAGCAGGGTAGAACTCGGAAACACCATATATTTT. Translated: CASRVELGNTIYF.

This chain uses TRBV5-1 with TRBJ1-3, with a tentative D call TRBD1 (5 bases). Germline V gene lookup returns CDR1 SGHRS and CDR2 YFSETQ. V lost 4 bases and J 1 base, leaving 15 bases between the germline ends. This CDR3 spans 16 amino acids. The CDR3 region is CASSLGVADSGNTIYF. Here the CDR3 DNA reads TGCGCCAGCAGCCTGGGGGTTGCGGATTCTGGAAACACCATATATTTT.

The rearrangement uses TRBV7-2 and TRBJ1-1, with unresolved D. V was pared by 1 base and J by 3 bases, with 6 bases between. Per germline, CDR1 SGHTA and CDR2 FQGNSA. CDR3 size: 13 residues. The DNA for the CDR3 is TGTGCCAGCAGCTTAGGGTCCCACACTGAAGCTTTCTTT. Translated, it gives CASSLGSHTEAFF.

V is TRBV7-6 and J is TRBJ1-2; no clear D gene. CDR3 length: 12 residues. Germline V gene lookup returns CDR1 SGHVS and CDR2 FNYEAQ. The ends were cut back, 5 bases at V and 8 bases at J, with 12 bases in the middle. The CDR3, as DNA: TGTGCCAGCAGCCCCCAGGAGGCGGGCTACACCTTC. Its protein is CASSPQEAGYTF. Full variable domain (remainder filled in from reference TRBV7-6 and TRBJ1-2): GAGVSQSPRYKVTKRGQDVALRCDPISGHVSLYWYRQALGQGPEFLTYFNYEAQQDKSGLPNDRFSAERPEGSISTLTIQRTEQRDSAMYRCASSPQEAGYTFGSGTRLTVV.

The gene calls are TRBV19 and TRBJ2-7, with a possible D match to TRBD1 (6 bases). This CDR3 is built from 16 residues. Germline lookup yields CDR1 LNHDA and CDR2 SQIVND (reference sequence). Trimming removed 3 bases from V and 0 bases from J, with 15 bases in between. The CDR3 coding sequence is TGTGCCAGTAGTATTGAGGCAGGGGCCGTCTCCTACGAGCAGTACTTC. Protein: CASSIEAGAVSYEQYF.

Only one count was recorded for this clone. The V and J genes are TRBV30 and TRBJ1-2, with D maybe TRBD1 (6 bases). CDR3 length: 14 residues. Germline assignment: CDR1 GTSNPN and CDR2 SVGIG (reference sequence). Trimming shortened V by 2 bases and J by 8 bases, and 18 bases separated the two germline ends. The CDR3 nucleotides read TGTGCCTGGAGTTCGGGGAGATGGAGGGGGGGCTACACCTTC. The encoded protein is CAWSSGRWRGGYTF.

V is TRBV7-3 and J is TRBJ1-4, with 7 bases lining up with TRBD1. This CDR3 contains 13 residues. Trimming cost V 1 base and J 8 bases; bases outside gene matches: 1. The V gene's germline CDR1 is SGHTA and CDR2 FQGTGA. The CDR3: CASSLNRGEKLFF. CDR3 sequence (DNA): TGTGCCAGCAGCTTAAACAGGGGCGAAAAACTGTTTTTT. Full variable domain (remainder filled in from reference TRBV7-3 and TRBJ1-4): GAGVSQTPSNKVTEKGKYVELRCDPISGHTALYWYRQSLGQGPEFLIYFQGTGAADDSGLPNDRFFAVRPEGSVSTLKIQRTERGDSAVYLCASSLNRGEKLFFGSGTQLSVL.

The genes are TRBV7-2 and TRBJ2-1, with D perhaps matching TRBD2 (6 bases). Germline V gives CDR1 SGHTA, CDR2 FQGNSA. This CDR3 is 13 amino acids long. Deletions cut 5 bases from V and 9 bases from J, with 14 bases between. The CDR3 DNA is TGTGCCAGCAGCCGACTTCGGGGGACTGAGCAGTTCTTC. Residues: CASSRLRGTEQFF. The complete variable domain, with remaining parts taken from reference TRBV7-2 and TRBJ2-1, reads GAGVSQSPSNKVTEKGKDVELRCDPISGHTALYWYRQSLGQGLEFLIYFQGNSAPDKSGLPSDRFSAERTGGSVSTLTIQRTQQEDSAVYLCASSRLRGTEQFFGPGTRLTVL.